This T cell receptor beta chain was sequenced during a study of blood T cell repertoires in COVID-19. Overall study: Material from acute and convalescent COVID-19 was sourced from the United States, Italy and Spain. PBMCs, B-cell-depleted T cells, or T cells were the source of the cDNA or gDNA that made up the material.

In the source study's methods: Amplification with reference gene primers provided the estimates of nucleated cell counts. Generated by immunoSEQ multiplex PCR, the TCRdb table keeps only in-frame clones and is missing some. V and J calls plus clone size are reproduced from that table; the DNA served to infer D and trimming. The profile covers 160,000 or so clones, with roughly 88% appearing a single time and more than 2% taken by the ten largest. V lost 2 bases and J 6 bases, leaving 10 bases between the germline ends. CDR3 size: 13 residues. Germline loops: CDR1 KGHSH, CDR2 LQKENI. Sequencing was performed on peripheral blood. The V call is TRBV18, the J call TRBJ1-2; D perhaps matches TRBD1 (5 bases). The receptor comes from a man aged 18 to 35 with acute or convalescent COVID-19. CDR3 DNA sequence: TGTGCCAGCTCACCAACGACAGAGGATGGCTACACCTTC. This translates into CASSPTTEDGYTF. Full variable domain (outside the CDR3, taken from reference TRBV18 and TRBJ1-2): NAGVMQNPRHLVRRRGQEARLRCSPMKGHSHVYWYRQLPEEGLKFMVYLQKENIIDESGMPKERFSAEFPKEGPSILRIQQVVRGDSAAYFCASSPTTEDGYTFGSGTRLTVV.